What follows are 9 T cell receptor beta chains derived from one specimen sequenced in a study of PD-1 blockade in classical Hodgkin lymphoma. Brentuximab vedotin exposure varied, and every patient relapsed after autologous stem cell transplantation. Data came from immunoSEQ multiplex PCR; TCRdb stores just in-frame clones and leaves some out. The sample holds 95,000 to 100,000 clones; around 88% are singletons and the top ten take 6.5% to 7.5%. Sequenced here: peripheral blood mononuclear cells (PBMCs), sampled before the second cycle of nivolumab. Receptors were obtained from a human donor with classical Hodgkin lymphoma.

The chain carries TRBV5-6 and TRBJ1-1; D is uncertain. V shed 2 bases and J shed 7 bases, with 12 bases lying between them. The CDR3 consists of 13 residues. CDR1 and CDR2 from the germline V gene are SGHDT and YYEEEE. The CDR3 region is CASSLTGILEAFF. CDR3 DNA sequence: TGTGCCAGCAGCTTAACCGGGATCCTTGAAGCTTTCTTT.

This clone was observed a single time. V is TRBV13 and J is TRBJ2-1; TRBD1 aligns across 9 bases. The CDR3 length is 15 residues. V was clipped by 3 bases and J by 5 bases; unmatched bases: 5. In germline, CDR1 is PRHDT, CDR2 FYEKMQ (reference sequence). The CDR3 loop reads CASSLSGQGNNEQFF. The CDR3 nucleotides are TGTGCCAGCAGCTTGTCGGGACAGGGAAACAATGAGCAGTTCTTC.

The rearrangement joins TRBV29-1 to TRBJ1-4; a weak D match, TRBD1 (6 bases). The V and J ends lost 2 bases and 7 bases respectively, with 20 bases between them. There are 16 residues in the CDR3. Germline values: CDR1 SQVTM, CDR2 ANQGSEA. CDR3 loop: CSVESPEGGAGEKLFF. The DNA for the CDR3 is TGCAGCGTTGAATCCCCGGAGGGGGGAGCTGGTGAAAAACTGTTTTTT. The variable domain in full, completed from reference TRBV29-1 and TRBJ1-4, reads SAVISQKPSRDICQRGTSLTIQCQVDSQVTMMFWYRQQPGQSLTLIATANQGSEATYESGFVIDKFPISRPNLTFSTLTVSNMSPEDSSIYLCSVESPEGGAGEKLFFGSGTQLSVL.

This chain joins TRBV7-9 and TRBJ1-2; D call uncertain. The CDR3 consists of 14 residues. Germline V CDR1 and CDR2: SEHNR, FQNEAQ (reference sequence). The V end was cut by 3 bases, the J end by 2 bases, with 10 bases between. The CDR3 reads CASSFAFGNYGYTF. CDR3 in DNA: TGTGCCAGCAGCTTTGCCTTTGGGAACTATGGCTACACCTTC.

For the CDR3, the DNA is TGTGCCAGCAGCCCCCCCGGCGCAGGGGCCCTTTCTGGGGCCAACGTCCTGACTTTC. Encoded protein: CASSPPGAGALSGANVLTF. V gene TRBV7-6 combines with J gene TRBJ2-6; the D gene is possibly TRBD1 (6 bases). Germline CDR1 and CDR2: SGHVS and FNYEAQ. The CDR3 covers 19 residues. Trimming stripped 5 bases from V and 1 base from J, with 21 bases between. Full variable domain (missing parts from reference TRBV7-6 and TRBJ2-6): GAGVSQSPRYKVTKRGQDVALRCDPISGHVSLYWYRQALGQGPEFLTYFNYEAQQDKSGLPNDRFSAERPEGSISTLTIQRTEQRDSAMYRCASSPPGAGALSGANVLTFGAGSRLTVL.

CDR3 region: CASSESGGPNEQFF. The CDR3 DNA reads TGTGCCAGTAGTGAAAGCGGGGGGCCCAATGAGCAGTTCTTC. V usage is TRBV19 and J usage is TRBJ2-1; TRBD2 matches at 9 bases. V trimming: 5 bases; J trimming: 6 bases; junction bases outside the gene matches: 5. The CDR3 consists of 14 residues. Germline lookup yields CDR1 LNHDA and CDR2 SQIVND (reference sequence).

As regards this clone: One junction end disagrees with the germline gene, perhaps due to a read error. The CDR3 coding sequence is TGTGCCAGCAGGTTGGGGAATGGGGGCTCCTACGAGCAGTACTTC. Its translation: CASRLGNGGSYEQYF. The V gene is TRBV5-4, the J gene TRBJ2-7; D might be TRBD1 or TRBD2, each matching 5 bases. This CDR3 comprises 15 residues. CDR1 SGHNT and CDR2 YYREEE come from the germline V gene (reference sequence).

The chain combines TRBV7-9 with TRBJ2-4; possibly TRBD1 for D (6 bases). CDR3 length equals 17 residues. V lost 5 bases to trimming and J lost 0 bases, with 17 bases between them. Per germline, CDR1 SEHNR and CDR2 FQNEAQ (reference sequence). The CDR3 here is CASSIGRDTRAKNIQYF. The CDR3 nucleotides read TGTGCCAGCAGCATAGGCCGGGACACTCGAGCCAAAAACATTCAGTACTTC.

This chain joins TRBV5-4 and TRBJ2-7; 11 bases fit TRBD2. The CDR3 totals 16 residues. CDR1 and CDR2 (germline): SGHNT, YYREEE (reference sequence). The ends lost 4 bases at V and 4 bases at J; junction bases unmatched: 10. This CDR3 reads CASSPGRGTSGYEQYF. The CDR3 coding sequence is TGTGCCAGCAGCCCCGGAAGAGGGACTAGCGGTTACGAGCAGTACTTC.